Following are 14 T cell receptor beta chains from one sample sequenced in a study of Ad26.COV2.S vaccination and SARS-CoV-2 variants. Only in-frame clones appear in the TCRdb table, and some are missing; sequencing was by immunoSEQ multiplex PCR. Of more than 150,000 clones listed, around nine tenths were seen once; the top ten hold less than 6%. The sequencing here drew on peripheral blood, taken after recovery from COVID-19. Receptors were obtained from a human donor who had recovered from COVID-19.

This chain uses TRBV19 with TRBJ2-7; 8 bases agree with TRBD2. The germline V gene encodes CDR1 LNHDA and CDR2 SQIVND (reference sequence). J gave up 3 bases and V 3 bases, and 4 bases lay outside the gene matches. The CDR3 has 14 amino acids. CDR3 in amino acids: CASSMTSESYEQYF. Written as DNA, the CDR3 is TGTGCCAGTAGTATGACTAGCGAGAGCTACGAGCAGTACTTC.

The V and J genes are TRBV15 and TRBJ2-5, with TRBD1 matching over 8 bases. V shed 3 bases and J 3 bases; nucleotides not matched to a gene: 12. This CDR3 comprises 17 residues. The V gene's germline CDR1 is LNHNV and CDR2 YYDKDF (reference sequence). As DNA, the CDR3 is TGTGCCACCAGCAGGACAGGGGTGGGTTCAAAAGAAGAGACCCAGTACTTC. Amino acids: CATSRTGVGSKEETQYF.

This clone has a single count. The V call is TRBV19, the J call TRBJ2-7, with D possibly TRBD2 on 6 matching bases. Germline V gene lookup returns CDR1 LNHDA and CDR2 SQIVND (reference sequence). Trimming removed 8 bases from V and 2 bases from J, with 13 bases in between. The CDR3 is made up of 13 amino acids. This CDR3 is CASPLRETYEQYF. Here the CDR3 DNA reads TGTGCCAGTCCCCTACGGGAGACCTACGAGCAGTACTTC.

Only a few counts were recorded for this clone. Other DNA sequences from this sample encode an identical CDR3 as well. The chain joins TRBV4-1 to TRBJ2-2, with a weak D call TRBD2 (6 bases). Germline loops: CDR1 MGHRA, CDR2 YSYEKL. The CDR3 extends over 14 amino acids. The V and J ends lost 0 bases and 5 bases respectively, with 7 bases between them. For the CDR3, the DNA is TGCGCCAGCAGCCAAGAGGGGGGTACCGGGGAGCTGTTTTTT. It codes for CASSQEGGTGELFF.

The chain employs TRBV6-6 and TRBJ1-4; possible D gene TRBD1, 6 bases. The CDR3 consists of 15 residues. V was cut by 8 bases and J by 1 base, with 14 bases left in between. The germline gives CDR1 MNHNY, CDR2 SVGAGI (reference sequence). CDR3 coding DNA: TGTGCCAGCGGTCAGGGGCTAGTAACTAATGAAAAACTGTTTTTT. Translating gives CASGQGLVTNEKLFF.

The V call is TRBV27, the J call TRBJ1-5; 12 bases fit TRBD1. The CDR3 length is 19 residues. The V segment lost 2 bases and the J segment 3 bases; nucleotides outside the gene matches: 11. Looked up from germline, CDR1 is MNHEY and CDR2 is SMNVEV (reference sequence). The chain's CDR3 is CASSLRPGQGARANQPQHF. CDR3 bases: TGTGCCAGCAGTTTAAGACCGGGACAGGGGGCGAGGGCCAATCAGCCCCAGCATTTT.

This clone has a handful of counts. The V and J genes are TRBV2 and TRBJ2-3; D may be TRBD1 or TRBD2 (5 bases each). Germline CDR1 and CDR2: SNHLY and FYNNEI. V dropped 6 bases and J dropped 0 bases, with 13 bases sitting between them. The CDR3 length is 15 residues. CDR3 coding DNA: TGTGCCAGCAGCGCCGGGACCCACAGCACAGATACGCAGTATTTT. Amino acid sequence: CASSAGTHSTDTQYF.

The rearrangement links TRBV29-1 to TRBJ2-1; the D is unclear. CDR1 SQVTM and CDR2 ANQGSEA come from the germline V gene. Trimming shortened V by 7 bases and J by 10 bases, and 11 bases separated the two germline ends. This CDR3 comprises 10 residues. The CDR3 DNA reads as TGCAGCGCCTTAGTGGGCGAGCAGTTCTTC. It specifies CSALVGEQFF.

The CDR3 DNA is TGTGCCTGGATACTGGGGGGGGCAGGGACTGAAGCTTTCTTT. Its protein is CAWILGGAGTEAFF. V is TRBV30 and J is TRBJ1-1; possibly TRBD1 for D (6 bases). V was shortened by 4 bases and J by 5 bases, with 17 bases between the two germline ends. This CDR3 region has 14 residues. From germline, CDR1 is GTSNPN and CDR2 SVGIG (reference sequence).

The chain combines TRBV27 with TRBJ1-1, with TRBD1 matching over 8 bases. This CDR3 is built from 13 residues. The germline gives CDR1 MNHEY, CDR2 SMNVEV (reference sequence). V was clipped by 4 bases and J by 5 bases; unmatched bases: 3. This chain's CDR3 is CASSWTGRTEAFF. The CDR3 coding sequence is TGTGCCAGCAGTTGGACAGGGCGAACTGAAGCTTTCTTT.

About this clone itself: Other DNA sequences within the sample encode an identical CDR3. The genes are TRBV28 and TRBJ1-3; tentatively, D is TRBD1 (5 bases). The CDR3 has 16 residues. V was clipped by 2 bases and J by 0 bases, with 11 bases between them. CDR1 MDHEN and CDR2 SYDVKM come from the germline V gene. For the CDR3, the DNA is TGTGCCAGCAGTTTAGAGCAGGGCTTCTCTGGAAACACCATATATTTT. The encoded protein is CASSLEQGFSGNTIYF.

V and J are TRBV21-1 and TRBJ1-6. TRBV21-1 is a pseudogene locus. The CDR3 extends over 18 amino acids. CDR3 nucleotide sequence: TGTGCCAGCAGCAAAGACCCGGAGGGACATTTGTATAATTCACCCCTCCACTTT. The encoded protein is CASSKDPEGHLYNSPLHF.

The chain uses TRBV9 and TRBJ1-1, with D tentatively TRBD1 (5 bases). The CDR3 runs 13 residues. Trimming removed 0 bases at V and 7 bases at J, with 10 bases between. CDR1 and CDR2 (germline): SGDLS, YYNGEE. The CDR3 loop reads CASSVAPQGEAFF. In nucleotides, the CDR3 is TGTGCCAGCAGCGTAGCCCCGCAGGGTGAAGCTTTCTTT. Full variable domain (outside the CDR3, taken from reference TRBV9 and TRBJ1-1): DSGVTQTPKHLITATGQRVTLRCSPRSGDLSVYWYQQSLDQGLQFLIQYYNGEERAKGNILERFSAQQFPDLHSELNLSSLELGDSALYFCASSVAPQGEAFFGQGTRLTVV.

CDR3 bases: TGTGCCAGCAGCTCAGATCGACTAGCGGGAGACAATGAGCAGTTCTTC. Its protein product is CASSSDRLAGDNEQFF. The chain combines TRBV21-1 with TRBJ2-1; the table's D call, TRBD2, has no DNA check behind it. TRBV21-1 is described as a pseudogene. There are 16 residues in the CDR3.